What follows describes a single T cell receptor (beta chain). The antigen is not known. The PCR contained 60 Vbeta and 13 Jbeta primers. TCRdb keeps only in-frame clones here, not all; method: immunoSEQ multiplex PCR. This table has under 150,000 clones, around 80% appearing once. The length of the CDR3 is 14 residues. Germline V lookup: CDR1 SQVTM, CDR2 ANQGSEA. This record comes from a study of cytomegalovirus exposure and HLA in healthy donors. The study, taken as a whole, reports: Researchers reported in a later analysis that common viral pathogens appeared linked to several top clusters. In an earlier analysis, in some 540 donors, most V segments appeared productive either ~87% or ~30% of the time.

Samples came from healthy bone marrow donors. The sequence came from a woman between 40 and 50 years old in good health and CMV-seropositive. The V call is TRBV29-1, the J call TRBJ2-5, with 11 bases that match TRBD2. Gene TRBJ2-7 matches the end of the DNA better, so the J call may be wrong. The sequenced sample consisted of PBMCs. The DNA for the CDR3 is TGCAACTTGGGTAGCGGGAGGGGAATTTACGAGCAGTACTTC. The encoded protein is CNLGSGRGIYEQYF.